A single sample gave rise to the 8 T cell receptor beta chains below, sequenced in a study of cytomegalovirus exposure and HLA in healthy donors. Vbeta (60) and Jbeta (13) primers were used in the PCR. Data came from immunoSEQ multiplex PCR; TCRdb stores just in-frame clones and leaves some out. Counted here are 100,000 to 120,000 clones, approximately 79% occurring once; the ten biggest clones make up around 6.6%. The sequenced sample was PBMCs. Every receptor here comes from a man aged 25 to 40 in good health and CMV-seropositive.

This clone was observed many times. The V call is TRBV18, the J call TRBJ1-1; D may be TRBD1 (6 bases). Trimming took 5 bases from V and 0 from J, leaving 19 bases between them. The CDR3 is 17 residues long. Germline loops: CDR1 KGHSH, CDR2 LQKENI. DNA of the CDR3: TGTGCCAGCTCAACCGCCCGGACAGACTTCATGAACACTGAAGCTTTCTTT. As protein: CASSTARTDFMNTEAFF.

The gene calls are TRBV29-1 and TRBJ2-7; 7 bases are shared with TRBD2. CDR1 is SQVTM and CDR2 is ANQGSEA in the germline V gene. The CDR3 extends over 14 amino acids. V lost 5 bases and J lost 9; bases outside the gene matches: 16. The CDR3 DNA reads TGCAGCGTTTCCTTCGGGGGGAAAGGAAACGGGCAGTACTTC. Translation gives CSVSFGGKGNGQYF.

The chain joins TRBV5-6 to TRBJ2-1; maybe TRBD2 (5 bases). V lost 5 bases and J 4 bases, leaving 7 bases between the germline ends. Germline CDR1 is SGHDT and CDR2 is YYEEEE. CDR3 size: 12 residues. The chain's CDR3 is CASSRGYNEQFF. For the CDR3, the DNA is TGTGCCAGCAGTCGCGGGTACAATGAGCAGTTCTTC.

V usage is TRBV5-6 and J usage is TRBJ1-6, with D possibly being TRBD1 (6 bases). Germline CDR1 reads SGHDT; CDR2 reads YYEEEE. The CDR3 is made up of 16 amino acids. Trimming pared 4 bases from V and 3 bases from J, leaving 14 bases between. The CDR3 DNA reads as TGTGCCAGCAGCCTGGCATTGGACAGCTATAATTCACCCCTCCACTTT. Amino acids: CASSLALDSYNSPLHF. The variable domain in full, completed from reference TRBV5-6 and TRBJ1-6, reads DAGVTQSPTHLIKTRGQQVTLRCSPKSGHDTVSWYQQALGQGPQFIFQYYEEEERQRGNFPDRFSGHQFPNYSSELNVNALLLGDSALYLCASSLALDSYNSPLHFGNGTRLTVT.

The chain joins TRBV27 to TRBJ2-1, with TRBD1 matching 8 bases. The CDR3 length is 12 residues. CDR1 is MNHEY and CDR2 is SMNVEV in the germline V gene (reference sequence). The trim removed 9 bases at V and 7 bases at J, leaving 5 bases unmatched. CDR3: CASRQGKNEQFF. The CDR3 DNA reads TGTGCCAGTCGACAGGGGAAAAATGAGCAGTTCTTC.

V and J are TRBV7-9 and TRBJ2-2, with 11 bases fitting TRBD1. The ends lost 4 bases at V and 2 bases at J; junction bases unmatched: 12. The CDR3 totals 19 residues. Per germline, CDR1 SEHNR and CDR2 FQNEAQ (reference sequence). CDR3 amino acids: CASSSTGQGASSNTGELFF. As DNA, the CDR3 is TGTGCCAGCAGCTCAACCGGACAGGGGGCCTCCTCTAACACCGGGGAGCTGTTTTTT.

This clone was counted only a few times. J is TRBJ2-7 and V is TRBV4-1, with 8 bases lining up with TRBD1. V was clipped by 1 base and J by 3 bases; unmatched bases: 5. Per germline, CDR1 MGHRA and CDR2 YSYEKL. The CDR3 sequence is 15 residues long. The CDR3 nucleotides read TGCGCCAGCAGCCAAGGCAGGGGGCCCGACTACGAGCAGTACTTC. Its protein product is CASSQGRGPDYEQYF.

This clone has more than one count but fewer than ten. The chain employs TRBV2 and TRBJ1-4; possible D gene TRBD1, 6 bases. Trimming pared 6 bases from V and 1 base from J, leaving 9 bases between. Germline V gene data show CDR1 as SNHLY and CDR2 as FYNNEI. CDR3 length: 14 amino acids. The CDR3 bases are TGTGCCAGCAGCCAACAGGGAACTAATGAAAAACTGTTTTTT. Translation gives CASSQQGTNEKLFF.